The sequence of this T cell receptor beta chain was determined in a study of T cell responses to AZD1222 COVID-19 vaccine. Study-wide context: Second doses at about 4 or about 12 weeks were pooled. Study-level points and caveats: Close to half of all spike-specific TCRs reportedly target regions of the variants that are unmutated. Dominant CD4 TCR responses targeted spike regions 160-218 and 743-854. Repertoires were collected only later (after the peak T cell response had occurred).

Remarks on this clone: Its target is not known.

Libraries were prepared by immunoSEQ multiplex PCR; TCRdb keeps only in-frame clonotypes and omits some of them. The table shows around 100,000 clones, with roughly 92% occurring only once. Germline loops: CDR1 SGHRS, CDR2 YFSETQ. The V gene end was trimmed by 4 bases and the J gene end by 7 bases; junction bases not matched to a gene: 7. The CDR3 spans 14 residues. This receptor was obtained from an adult in good health. The chain is built from TRBV5-1 and TRBJ1-1; 10 bases map to TRBD1. This specimen was peripheral blood, taken on day 0 of AZD1222 vaccination. For the CDR3, the DNA is TGCGCCAGCAGCCCCCCGGGACAGGGGAATGAAGCTTTCTTT. It yields the protein CASSPPGQGNEAFF. Full variable domain (remainder filled in from reference TRBV5-1 and TRBJ1-1): KAGVTQTPRYLIKTRGQQVTLSCSPISGHRSVSWYQQTPGQGLQFLFEYFSETQRNKGNFPGRFSGRQFSNSRSEMNVSTLELGDSALYLCASSPPGQGNEAFFGQGTRLTVV.